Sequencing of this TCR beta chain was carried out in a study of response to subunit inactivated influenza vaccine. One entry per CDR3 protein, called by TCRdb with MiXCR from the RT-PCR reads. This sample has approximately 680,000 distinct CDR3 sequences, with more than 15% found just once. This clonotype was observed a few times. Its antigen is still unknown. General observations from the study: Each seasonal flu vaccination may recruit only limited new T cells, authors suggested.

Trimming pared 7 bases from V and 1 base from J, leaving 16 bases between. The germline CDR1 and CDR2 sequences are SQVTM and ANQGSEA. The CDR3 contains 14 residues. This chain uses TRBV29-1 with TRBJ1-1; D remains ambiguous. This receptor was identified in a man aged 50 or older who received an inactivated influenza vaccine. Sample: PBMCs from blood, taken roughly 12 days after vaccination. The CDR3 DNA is TGCAGCGGCAACCCTAGACTGTCGAACACTGAAGCTTTCTTT. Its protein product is CSGNPRLSNTEAFF. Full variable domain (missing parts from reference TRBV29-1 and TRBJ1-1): SAVISQKPSRDICQRGTSLTIQCQVDSQVTMMFWYRQQPGQSLTLIATANQGSEATYESGFVIDKFPISRPNLTFSTLTVSNMSPEDSSIYLCSGNPRLSNTEAFFGQGTRLTVV.